The TCR beta chain described here comes from a study of T cell clones after liver transplantation. Produced via immunoSEQ multiplex PCR; TCRdb's table is partial and in-frame only. Found here are 70,000 to 85,000 clones, 80% of them singletons; the top ten hold about 0.63%. The CDR3 runs to 12 residues. Trimming pared 5 bases from V and 1 base from J, leaving 8 bases between. Germline assignment: CDR1 SQVTM and CDR2 ANQGSEA. The TCR sequence derives from a human donor who received a liver transplant. Here the sequenced sample was CD4+ T cells from blood, taken before liver transplant. The chain has TRBV29-1 and TRBJ1-1; TRBD1 is a possible D gene (5 bases). CDR3 DNA sequence: TGCAGCGTTCTGGGGGGGAACACTGAAGCTTTCTTT. Its protein is CSVLGGNTEAFF.